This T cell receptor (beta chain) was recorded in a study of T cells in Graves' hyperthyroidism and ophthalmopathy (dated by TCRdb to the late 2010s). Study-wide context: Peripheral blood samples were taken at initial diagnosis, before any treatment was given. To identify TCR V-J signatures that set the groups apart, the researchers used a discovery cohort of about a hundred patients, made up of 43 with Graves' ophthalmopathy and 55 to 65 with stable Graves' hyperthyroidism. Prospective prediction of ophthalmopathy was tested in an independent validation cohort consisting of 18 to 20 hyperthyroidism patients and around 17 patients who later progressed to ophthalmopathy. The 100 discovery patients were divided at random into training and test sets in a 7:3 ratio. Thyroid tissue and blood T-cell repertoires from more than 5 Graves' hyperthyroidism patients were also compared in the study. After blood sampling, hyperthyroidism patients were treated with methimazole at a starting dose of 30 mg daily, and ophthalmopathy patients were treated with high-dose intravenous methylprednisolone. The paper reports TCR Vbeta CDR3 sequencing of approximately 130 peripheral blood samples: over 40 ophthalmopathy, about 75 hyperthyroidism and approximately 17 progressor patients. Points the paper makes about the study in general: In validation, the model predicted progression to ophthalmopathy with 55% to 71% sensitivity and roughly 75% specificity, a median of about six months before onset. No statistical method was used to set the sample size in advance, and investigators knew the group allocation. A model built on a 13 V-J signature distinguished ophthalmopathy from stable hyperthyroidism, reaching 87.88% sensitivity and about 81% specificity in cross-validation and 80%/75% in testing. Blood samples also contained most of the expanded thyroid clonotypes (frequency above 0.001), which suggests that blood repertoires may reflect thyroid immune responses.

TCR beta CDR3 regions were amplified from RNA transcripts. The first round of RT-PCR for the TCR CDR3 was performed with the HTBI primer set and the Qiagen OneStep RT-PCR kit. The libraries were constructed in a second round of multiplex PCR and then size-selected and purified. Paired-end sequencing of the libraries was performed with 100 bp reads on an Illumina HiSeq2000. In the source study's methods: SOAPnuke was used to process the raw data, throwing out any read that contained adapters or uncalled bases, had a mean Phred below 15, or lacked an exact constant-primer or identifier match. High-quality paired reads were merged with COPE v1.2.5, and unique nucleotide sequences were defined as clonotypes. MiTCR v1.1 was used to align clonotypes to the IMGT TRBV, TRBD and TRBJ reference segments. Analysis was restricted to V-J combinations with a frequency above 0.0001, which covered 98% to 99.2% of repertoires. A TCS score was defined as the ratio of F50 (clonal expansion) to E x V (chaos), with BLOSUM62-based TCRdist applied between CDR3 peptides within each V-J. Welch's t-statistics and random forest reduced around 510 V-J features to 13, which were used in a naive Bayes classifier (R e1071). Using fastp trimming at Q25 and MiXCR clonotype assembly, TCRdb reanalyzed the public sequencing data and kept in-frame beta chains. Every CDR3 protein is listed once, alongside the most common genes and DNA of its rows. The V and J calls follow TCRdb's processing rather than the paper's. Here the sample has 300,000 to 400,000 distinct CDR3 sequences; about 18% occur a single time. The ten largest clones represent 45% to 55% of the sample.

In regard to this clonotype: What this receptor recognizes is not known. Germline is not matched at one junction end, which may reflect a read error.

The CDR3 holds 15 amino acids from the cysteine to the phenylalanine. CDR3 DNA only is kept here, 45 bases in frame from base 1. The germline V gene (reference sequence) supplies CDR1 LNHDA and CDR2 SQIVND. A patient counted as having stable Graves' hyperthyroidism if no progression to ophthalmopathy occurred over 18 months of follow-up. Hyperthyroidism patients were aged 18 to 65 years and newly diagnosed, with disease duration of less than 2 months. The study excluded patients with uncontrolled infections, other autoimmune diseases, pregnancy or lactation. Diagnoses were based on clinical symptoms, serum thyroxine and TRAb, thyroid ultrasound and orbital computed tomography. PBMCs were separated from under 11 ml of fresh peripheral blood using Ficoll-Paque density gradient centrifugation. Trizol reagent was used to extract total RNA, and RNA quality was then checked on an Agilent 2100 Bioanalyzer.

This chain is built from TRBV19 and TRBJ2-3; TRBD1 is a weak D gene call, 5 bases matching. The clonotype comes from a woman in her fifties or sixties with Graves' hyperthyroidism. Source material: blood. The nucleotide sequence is TGTGCCAGTTCTCAGGTGGGGCCACGCACAGATACGCAGTATTTC. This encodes CASSQVGPRTDTQYF.